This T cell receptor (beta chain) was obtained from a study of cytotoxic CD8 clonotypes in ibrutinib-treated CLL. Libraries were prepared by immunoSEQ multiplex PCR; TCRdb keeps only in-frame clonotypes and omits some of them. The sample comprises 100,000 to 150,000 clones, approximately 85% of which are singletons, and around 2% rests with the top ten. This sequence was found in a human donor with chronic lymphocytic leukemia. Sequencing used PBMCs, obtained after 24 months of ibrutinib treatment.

This chain's CDR3 is CSVAGTAAKNIQYF. Written as DNA, the CDR3 is TGCAGCGTCGCCGGGACGGCTGCCAAAAACATTCAGTACTTC. The rearrangement joins TRBV29-1 to TRBJ2-4; D assignment may be TRBD1 or TRBD2 (5 bases each). The CDR3 spans 14 residues. With 6 bases removed from V and 1 base from J, the gap between germline ends came to 13 bases. The V gene's germline CDR1 is SQVTM and CDR2 ANQGSEA.